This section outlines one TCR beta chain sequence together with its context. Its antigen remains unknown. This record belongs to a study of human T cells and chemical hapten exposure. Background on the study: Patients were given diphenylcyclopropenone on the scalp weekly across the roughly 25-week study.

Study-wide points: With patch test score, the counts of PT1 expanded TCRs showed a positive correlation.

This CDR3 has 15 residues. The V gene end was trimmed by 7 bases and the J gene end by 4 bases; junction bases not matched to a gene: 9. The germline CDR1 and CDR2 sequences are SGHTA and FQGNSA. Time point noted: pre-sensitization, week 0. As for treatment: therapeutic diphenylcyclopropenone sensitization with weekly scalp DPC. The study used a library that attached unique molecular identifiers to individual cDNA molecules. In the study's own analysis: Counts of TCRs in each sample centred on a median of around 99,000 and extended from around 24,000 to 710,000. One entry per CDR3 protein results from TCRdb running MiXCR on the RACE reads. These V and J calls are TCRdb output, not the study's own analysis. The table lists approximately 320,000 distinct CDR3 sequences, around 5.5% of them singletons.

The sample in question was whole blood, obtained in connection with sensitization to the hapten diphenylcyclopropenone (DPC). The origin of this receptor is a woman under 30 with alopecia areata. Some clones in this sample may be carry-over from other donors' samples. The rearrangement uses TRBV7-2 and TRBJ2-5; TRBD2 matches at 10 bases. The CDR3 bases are TGTGCCAGCAAGCCTGAAGCGGGGGGGCCAGAGACCCAGTACTTC. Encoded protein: CASKPEAGGPETQYF.